The present TCR beta chain was sequenced within a study of T cell responses to AZD1222 COVID-19 vaccine. Sequencing used immunoSEQ multiplex PCR; TCRdb keeps in-frame clones, though not all of them. The sample has over 150,000 clones, about 92% seen once. Looked up from germline, CDR1 is SGHTA and CDR2 is FQGNSA. The CDR3 sequence is 14 residues long. Unmatched junction bases numbered 6, after V lost 5 bases and J lost 3 bases. The chain combines TRBV7-2 with TRBJ2-7; 8 positions agree with TRBD1. This clonotype was obtained from an adult in good health. The sample consisted of peripheral blood, taken on day 0 of MenACWY control vaccination. The CDR3 DNA reads as TGTGCCAGCAGCCCGACCGACAGGGGCTACGAGCAGTACTTC. Translating it yields CASSPTDRGYEQYF.